This T cell receptor (beta chain) originates from a study of shared clonotypes between healthy human individuals (dated by TCRdb to about 2020). With regard to the full study: The cohort included three men and a couple of women between 18 and 49 years of age. Leukapheresis yielded between about 0.94 and 8.9 billion PBMCs per donor. Per donor, three plates each were used for CD4 naive and CD4 memory, two for CD8 naive, and one for CD8 memory. To increase sequencing depth and limit assay-specific biases, TCR repertoire library preparation and sequencing were carried out by different laboratories using diverse techniques. To estimate repertoire size and how much clonotype sharing occurs between individuals, the study deeply sequenced the blood TCR repertoires of 5 or 6 healthy adults.

Counted from cysteine to phenylalanine, this CDR3 has 16 amino acids. Only the CDR3 DNA is retained, 48 bases long and in frame from the first base. The germline V gene gives CDR1 as SGHTA and CDR2 as FQGNSA. Trimming at the junction amounts to 5 bases on V and 5 bases on J, and the germline ends lie 21 bases apart. Comments on this clone: Its antigen is unknown. No much larger clone is present one base from it, and per-base qualities are unavailable.

TCR CDR3 regions were amplified from genomic DNA by multiplex PCR using the deep immunoSEQ assay. Extracted genomic DNA from each cell subset was spread evenly across all wells of several immunoSEQ 96-well plates, with each plate serving as a replicate. For sorted subsets, approximately 0.2 ug of genomic DNA, equivalent to about 30,000 T cell genomes, went into each replicate PCR. Purified libraries were measured with a Qubit 3.0 fluorometer, size-checked on a Bioanalyzer 2100, and measured again with the KAPA Library Quantification kit. A separate single-read 150-cycle Illumina NextSeq 550 flow cell was used to sequence each immunoSEQ 96-well plate. In the paper's pipeline: Because the immunoSEQ output included only junctional sequences and no quality scores, the filtering could not be the same as the filtering used for full-length reads. To assign V/J genes and CDR3, sequences were annotated using PyIR, a Python wrapper for IgBLAST v1.9, with IMGT germline references. Reads with weak V/J assignments (E-value above 1e-6), missing CDR3, stop codons, out-of-frame junctions, or ambiguous translated residues were removed. V3J clonotypes were defined as sequences sharing an identical inferred V gene, J gene, and CDR3 amino acid sequence. Percentage overlap between repertoires was calculated by dividing the number of shared unique clonotypes by the size of the smaller repertoire. Three approaches were used to assess repertoire richness: RTK rarefaction, the Chao1 estimator, and Recon v2.1 estimates of unobserved clonotypes. For all TCRbeta clonotypes obtained by the gDNA method from several donors, generation probabilities were computed with OLGA. Entries here come from immuneACCESS through TCRdb and include only in-frame sequences with V and J called. Some clones fail to appear in such tables; in the studies checked, an unresolved V gene covers under half of the shortfall, and the cause of the remainder is unknown. V and J calls and clone size come straight from that table; D and trimming were deduced from the DNA. Across this sample there are about 79,000 clones, with 60% to 65% seen only once. The ten most abundant clones make up over 50% of the sample.

Study-level results and caveats: Even with the large sequencing depth, rarefaction of the sorted-subset datasets indicated that sequencing was incomplete. Sharing across a few donors was observed for around 5% of naive CD4, less than 4% of naive CD8, 2% to 2.5% of memory CD4, and about 0.39% of memory CD8 clonotypes. Sampling was restricted to blood, and TCR repertoires in tissue are likely to differ from TCR repertoires in blood. Because the study included a small number of donors, the genetic and exposure-history diversity represented was limited. Clonotypes shared by all four sorted-subset donors showed higher generation probabilities than non-shared clonotypes. Pairwise subsampling indicated that sequencing depth was expected to affect the degree of clonotype sharing among donors. Naive subsets generally had larger estimated clonotype richness than memory subsets did.

Donors were healthy HIV-negative adults with no recently reported acute infections or vaccinations. Every donor was a Caucasian adult residing in Nashville, Tennessee, USA. The CD8 memory samples were a combination of magnetically selected CD45RO+ cells and CCR7-negative CD45RA+ effector memory (TemRA) cells. Blood was obtained by leukapheresis, after which PBMCs were separated by Ficoll-Histopaque density gradient centrifugation and cryopreserved in liquid nitrogen vapor phase. Purity and quantity of every magnetically sorted T cell population were checked by analytical flow cytometry. Genomic DNA was isolated from each sorted fraction and quantified by UV absorbance on a Nanodrop 2000c.

The source of this sequence is a young man in good health. Here the chain combines TRBV7-2 and TRBJ2-5; the D segment cannot be called with confidence. What was sequenced was memory CD8+ T cells sorted from blood. Reading the label with the study, this specimen's cell subset or site is: CD45RO+ cells pooled with CCR7-negative TemRA cells. Here is the DNA: TGTGCCAGCAGCCCTTATCCCCCTGGTGCCCGGGAGACCCAGTACTTC. Its amino acids are CASSPYPPGARETQYF.